This passage covers 10 T cell receptor beta chains from one sample sequenced in a study of blood T cells in healthy people across ages. Using a J-beta primer mix together with a sample-barcoded 5' primer, a second PCR was run for roughly 7 to 12 cycles. TCRdb re-called the 5' RACE reads with MiXCR, one entry per CDR3 protein. The sample lists 900,000 to 950,000 distinct CDR3 sequences, 25% to 30% occurring once. These data were also filed under a second study, of T cells of mothers and their children.

The sample comprised blood. Receptors were obtained from a woman aged 40 to 55 in good health.

This clonotype came up a few times. The chain joins TRBV4-1 to TRBJ2-1; 9 bases line up with TRBD2. Germline CDR1 reads MGHRA; CDR2 reads YSYEKL. CDR3 size: 17 residues. The V and J ends lost 0 bases and 2 bases, in that order; junction bases with no gene match: 5. CDR3 sequence: CASSQDAERGAYNEQFF. As DNA, the CDR3 is TGCGCCAGCAGCCAAGATGCCGAGCGGGGGGCCTACAATGAGCAGTTCTTC.

In its sample, this clonotype was seen a few times. This may be a read error: a much more frequent sequence differs by one nucleotide. J is TRBJ2-7 and V is TRBV28; D is unclear. This CDR3 region has 10 residues. The germline gives CDR1 MDHEN, CDR2 SYDVKM. CDR3 amino acids: CAGSRVWQYF. CDR3 in DNA: TGTGCCGGCAGTAGGGTGTGGCAGTACTTC.

V gene TRBV11-2 combines with J gene TRBJ1-6; D gene uncertain. With 1 base removed from V and 4 bases from J, the gap between germline ends came to 11 bases. Germline CDR1 and CDR2: SGHAT and FQNNGV. The CDR3 is 16 residues long. CDR3 protein: CASSLVLPDYNSPLHF. CDR3 nucleotide sequence: TGTGCCAGCAGCTTAGTCCTTCCAGATTATAATTCACCCCTCCACTTT.

This clonotype was observed many times. The genes are TRBV12-3 or TRBV12-4 and TRBJ2-7, with D perhaps TRBD1 (6 bases). CDR3 length: 13 amino acids. V was shortened by 5 bases and J by 2 bases, with 10 bases between the two germline ends. The CDR3 protein is CASSTDRTYEQYF. The CDR3 bases are TGTGCCAGCAGTACGGACAGAACCTACGAGCAGTACTTC.

This clonotype was seen only a few times. V is TRBV7-9 and J is TRBJ1-2; D ambiguous. The CDR3 contains 16 residues. Trimming took off 5 bases at V and 1 base at J, with 17 bases between the two ends. Germline CDR1 and CDR2: SEHNR and FQNEAQ (reference sequence). CDR3 sequence: CASSTLGRNLNYGYTF. CDR3 sequence (DNA): TGTGCCAGCAGCACGCTAGGACGGAATCTTAACTATGGCTACACCTTC.

There are a few counts of this clonotype. The CDR3 protein is CASSLMTLSSYEQYF. DNA for the CDR3: TGCGCCAGCAGCTTAATGACTTTGAGCTCCTACGAGCAGTACTTC. The chain carries TRBV5-1 and TRBJ2-7; D gene uncertain. The CDR3 runs 15 residues. Trimming shortened V by 2 bases and J by 0 bases, and 12 bases separated the two germline ends. Germline-derived CDR1 and CDR2 are SGHRS and YFSETQ.

This clonotype has a handful of counts. CDR3 bases: TGTGCCAGCAGCGGGTTGGAAACTAGCGGGGGGTACAATGAGCAGTTCTTC. Translation: CASSGLETSGGYNEQFF. The J gene is TRBJ2-1, the V gene TRBV5-4, with 12 bases matching TRBD2. Losses at the gene ends were 4 bases for V and 4 bases for J; bases not matched to a gene: 9. The CDR3 contains 17 residues. Germline V gene lookup returns CDR1 SGHNT and CDR2 YYREEE (reference sequence).

The chain combines TRBV28 with TRBJ2-4; no clear D gene. The DNA end is a closer match to TRBJ2-7, so the J assignment may be wrong. Germline V gives CDR1 MDHEN, CDR2 SYDVKM. The CDR3 spans 14 residues. The CDR3 DNA sequence: TGTGCCAGCAGTTTAACCCTCGGGCTGCCCGAGCAGTACTTC. Its translation: CASSLTLGLPEQYF.

The table lists this clonotype with a few counts. The chain uses TRBV5-1 and TRBJ2-7; D remains ambiguous. The CDR3 runs to 14 residues. The germline V gene has CDR1 SGHRS and CDR2 YFSETQ. The germline V and J ends were trimmed by 7 bases and 2 bases, with 16 bases remaining between them. CDR3 loop: CASFPPRSAYEQYF. The CDR3 coding sequence is TGCGCCAGCTTCCCCCCCAGATCAGCCTACGAGCAGTACTTC.

This clonotype turned up a few times. CDR3 nucleotides: TGTGCCAGCAGTTCCCACCGTGGGCCCCAGCATTTT. Amino acid sequence: CASSSHRGPQHF. This rearrangement joins TRBV27 to TRBJ1-5; D remains ambiguous. There are 12 residues in the CDR3. Per the germline V gene, CDR1 is MNHEY and CDR2 is SMNVEV (reference sequence). V shed 4 bases and J shed 9 bases, with 10 bases lying between them.